This TCR beta chain originates from a study of regulatory T cells in long-lasting Graves disease (dated by TCRdb to the early 2020s). As for the study more broadly: In the newly diagnosed Graves' disease group, patients had been taking antithyroid drugs for less than 3 months. The study was conducted in China and was registered as a clinical trial. Patients with persistent Graves' disease were compared with patients with newly diagnosed Graves' disease using TCR sequencing and RNA sequencing of peripheral blood. A total of around 33 samples underwent TCR sequencing, from about 13 patients with persistent Graves' disease and 20 or so patients with newly diagnosed Graves' disease. Broad study findings and their caveats: Preferential use of TRBV28, TRBJ1-2 and TRBJ2-5 was observed in persistent disease, whereas TRBV20-1 and TRBJ2-1 were favored in newly diagnosed disease. Persistent Graves' disease patients showed lower TCR Shannon entropy and fewer highly expanded clones than newly diagnosed patients, suggesting clonal expansion. The small sample size was acknowledged by the authors as a limitation that may reduce accuracy. A larger number of public clonotypes was shared among persistent patients (about 2,700) than among newly diagnosed patients (about 990). Sequencing and analysis were limited to the TCR beta chain. Because the primary lesion, thyroid tissue, could not be accessed, the study looked at peripheral blood alone.

This clonotype was recorded many times. The antigen it recognizes is unknown. Per-nucleotide qualities are absent, and no much larger clonotype sits a single base away. The method behind the library was multiplex PCR. For sequencing, an Illumina HiSeq 4000 was employed. TCR beta libraries were built with iRepertoire HTBI primers and Arm-PCR amplification of CDR3 regions. Before sequencing, the PCR products went through gel purification. In the authors' own workflow: Across samples, 60 to 70 TRBV and roughly 13 TRBJ segments were identified and used for gene usage analysis of CDR3 amino acid clonotypes. COPE and FqMerger were used to merge filtered high-quality paired reads into contigs. BLAST was used to align contigs to the IMGT TRBV, TRBD and TRBJ reference genes, and CDR3 was defined following IMGT. Clonotypes above 0.1% frequency were classified as highly expanded clones. Shannon entropy was used to measure repertoire diversity, and the Gini coefficient was used to measure V-J evenness. Clonotypes shared by more than one individual were considered public. TCRdb reworked the public reads: Q25 trimming with fastp, MiXCR clone assembly, productive beta chains retained. Duplicate CDR3 protein sequences are folded into a single record with the most common DNA and genes. TCRdb assigned the V and J calls; the authors' analysis was not used. In all, the sample holds roughly 420,000 distinct CDR3 sequences, and about 15% of those were seen once. The ten biggest clones cover around 10% of the sample.

Trimming at the junction amounts to 0 bases on V and 7 bases on J, and the germline ends lie 16 bases apart. CDR1 LNHNV and CDR2 YYDKDF were looked up in the germline V gene (reference sequence). CDR3 length: 16 amino acids, cysteine to phenylalanine. This entry keeps only the CDR3 DNA: 48 bases, framed from base 1. The intended sense of this specimen's time point label: newly diagnosed GD, antithyroid drugs for less than 3 months. For both TCR sequencing and RNA sequencing, RNA was extracted from PBMCs using TRIzol. The diagnosis of Graves' disease followed American Thyroid Association guidelines. Patients for the study were recruited at an endocrinology department in Xi'an, China. Each patient gave 9 to 10 milliliters of peripheral blood, collected in an EDTA anticoagulant tube. Ficoll Paque Plus density gradient separation was used to isolate PBMCs, and no further T cell sorting was done. An Agilent 2100 Bioanalyzer and agarose gel were used to check RNA quality, and a NanoDrop 2000 was used to measure RNA concentration.

These data were also reused for a study on T cells in Graves' hyperthyroidism and ophthalmopathy. Per the second study: Graves' hyperthyroidism was defined as stable when no progression to ophthalmopathy occurred over 18 months of follow-up. The hyperthyroidism patients were between 18 and 65 years old and newly diagnosed, with a disease duration of less than 2 months. Any patient with an uncontrolled infection, another autoimmune disease, pregnancy or lactation was excluded. Diagnoses were established on the basis of clinical symptoms, serum thyroxine and TRAb, thyroid ultrasound, and orbital computed tomography. The first round of RT-PCR for the TCR CDR3 was performed with the HTBI primer set and the Qiagen OneStep RT-PCR kit. Most expanded thyroid clonotypes (frequency above 0.001) were also found in blood, which suggests that blood repertoires may mirror thyroid immune responses. A 13 V-J signature model separated ophthalmopathy from stable hyperthyroidism, with approximately 87% sensitivity and roughly 81% specificity in cross-validation and 80%/75% in testing. In validation, the model predicted progression to ophthalmopathy with approximately 69% sensitivity and less than 80% specificity, a median of about 6 months before onset. To identify TCR V-J signatures that set the groups apart, the researchers used a discovery cohort of roughly 100 patients, made up of some 41 with Graves' ophthalmopathy and 57 with stable Graves' hyperthyroidism. Whether ophthalmopathy could be predicted prospectively was tested in an independent validation cohort made up of about 18 hyperthyroidism patients plus 17 patients who later progressed to ophthalmopathy. The 100 discovery patients were randomly split 7:3 into training and test sets. The study also compared thyroid tissue and blood T-cell repertoires from about six Graves' hyperthyroidism patients. Following sampling, methimazole starting at 30 mg daily was given to hyperthyroidism patients, and high-dose intravenous methylprednisolone was given to ophthalmopathy patients. A second multiplex PCR round built the libraries, followed by size selection and purification. Paired-end sequencing of the libraries was performed with 100 bp reads on an Illumina HiSeq2000. Raw data were processed with SOAPnuke, discarding reads with adapters, uncalled bases, mean Phred below 15, or no exact constant-primer or identifier match. COPE v1.2.5 was used to merge the high-quality paired reads, and each unique nucleotide sequence was defined as a clonotype. MiTCR v1.1 was used to align the clonotypes against IMGT TRBV, TRBD and TRBJ reference segments. The analysis included only V-J combinations with a frequency above 0.0001, which together covered more than 99% of the repertoires. A TCS score was defined as the ratio between F50 (clonal expansion) and ExV (chaos), using BLOSUM62-based TCRdist between CDR3 peptides within each V-J. Welch's t-statistics and random forest reduced 514 V-J features to 13, which were used in a naive Bayes classifier (R e1071). No statistical method was used to fix the sample size in advance, and group allocation was not hidden from the investigators. The paper describes TCR Vbeta CDR3 sequencing of 135 peripheral blood samples, made up of about 40 ophthalmopathy patients, some 76 hyperthyroidism patients and roughly 17 progressor patients.

Recombination linked TRBV15 to TRBJ2-1, with a weak D call of TRBD1 (6 bases match). The source material was peripheral blood mononuclear cells (PBMCs), sampled at new diagnosis, from a patient treated with antithyroid drugs. This clonotype was sampled from a woman aged 30 to 39 with Graves disease. Donor details come from another sample of the same person, matched by shared clones. The nucleotides are TGTGCCACCAGCAGAGATCTCGTACAGGGAGCGAATGAGCAGTTCTTC. This encodes CATSRDLVQGANEQFF.